This TCR beta chain emerged from a study of siplizumab effects on memory and regulatory T cells. TCRdb keeps only in-frame clones here, not all; method: immunoSEQ multiplex PCR. The sample includes some 100,000 clones, 80% to 95% of them seen just once. This CDR3 contains 13 residues. Trimming shortened V by 2 bases and J by 4 bases, and 8 bases separated the two germline ends. Germline CDR1 and CDR2: MGHRA and YSYEKL. On this clone: The antigen is undetermined.

General study findings and limits: Mappable alloreactive CD4+ clones came from Treg cells 68.8% of the time on average with siplizumab, against under 30% in controls. Alloreactive sequences whose origin lay in unstimulated CD4+ memory cells were significantly reduced by siplizumab. Unstimulated subset assignment was obtained for only a minor fraction of alloreactive clones.

Sequencing input: CD8+ T cells sorted from blood. This chain links TRBV4-1 with TRBJ1-2; unclear D gene. This receptor was taken from a human donor in good health. Written as DNA, the CDR3 is TGCGCCAGCAGCCAACCCAGCCCCTATGGCTACACCTTC. It specifies CASSQPSPYGYTF.